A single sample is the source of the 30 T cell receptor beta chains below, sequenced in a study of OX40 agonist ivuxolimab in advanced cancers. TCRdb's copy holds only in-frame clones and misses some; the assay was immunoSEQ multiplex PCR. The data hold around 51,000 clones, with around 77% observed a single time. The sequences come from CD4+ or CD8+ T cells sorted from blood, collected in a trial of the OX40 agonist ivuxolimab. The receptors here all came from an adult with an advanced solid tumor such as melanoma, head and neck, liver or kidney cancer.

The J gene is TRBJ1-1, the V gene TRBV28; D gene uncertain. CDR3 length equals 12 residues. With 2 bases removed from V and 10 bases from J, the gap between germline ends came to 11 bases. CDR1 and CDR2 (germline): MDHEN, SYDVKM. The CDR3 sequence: CASSLAAFGAFF. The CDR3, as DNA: TGTGCCAGCAGTTTAGCGGCCTTCGGAGCTTTCTTT.

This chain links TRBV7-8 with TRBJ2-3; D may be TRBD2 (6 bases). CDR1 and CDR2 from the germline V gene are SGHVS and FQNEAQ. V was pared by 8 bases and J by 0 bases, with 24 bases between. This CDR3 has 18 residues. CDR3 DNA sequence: TGTGCCAGCTCGTATGGGGGGATTTGGGGTAGGAGCACAGATACGCAGTATTTT. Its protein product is CASSYGGIWGRSTDTQYF.

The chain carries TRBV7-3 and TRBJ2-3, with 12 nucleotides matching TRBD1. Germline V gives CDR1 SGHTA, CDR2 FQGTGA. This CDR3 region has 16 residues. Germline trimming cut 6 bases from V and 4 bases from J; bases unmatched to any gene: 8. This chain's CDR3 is CASSRGGQGAADTQYF. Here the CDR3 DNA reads TGTGCCAGCAGTCGAGGGGGACAGGGGGCTGCAGATACGCAGTATTTT. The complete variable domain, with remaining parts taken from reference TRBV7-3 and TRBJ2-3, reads GAGVSQTPSNKVTEKGKYVELRCDPISGHTALYWYRQSLGQGPEFLIYFQGTGAADDSGLPNDRFFAVRPEGSVSTLKIQRTERGDSAVYLCASSRGGQGAADTQYFGPGTRLTVL.

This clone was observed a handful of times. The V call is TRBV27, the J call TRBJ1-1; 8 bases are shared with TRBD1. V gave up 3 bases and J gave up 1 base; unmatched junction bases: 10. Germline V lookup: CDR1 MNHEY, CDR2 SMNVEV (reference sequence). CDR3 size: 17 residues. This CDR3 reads CASSFRPQGAGNTEAFF. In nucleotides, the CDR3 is TGTGCCAGCAGTTTTCGACCCCAGGGGGCAGGGAACACTGAAGCTTTCTTT.

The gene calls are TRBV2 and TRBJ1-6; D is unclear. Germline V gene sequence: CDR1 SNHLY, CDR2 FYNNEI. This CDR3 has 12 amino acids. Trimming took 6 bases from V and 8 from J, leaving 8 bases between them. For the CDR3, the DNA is TGTGCCAGCAGGGCAGGTTATTCACCCCTCCACTTT. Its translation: CASRAGYSPLHF.

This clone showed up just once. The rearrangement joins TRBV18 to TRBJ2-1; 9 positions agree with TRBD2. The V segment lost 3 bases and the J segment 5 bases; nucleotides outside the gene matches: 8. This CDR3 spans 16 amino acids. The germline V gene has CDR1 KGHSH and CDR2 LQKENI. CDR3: CASSPLLASGNNEQFF. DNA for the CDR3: TGTGCCAGCTCACCTCTTCTGGCTAGCGGGAACAATGAGCAGTTCTTC.

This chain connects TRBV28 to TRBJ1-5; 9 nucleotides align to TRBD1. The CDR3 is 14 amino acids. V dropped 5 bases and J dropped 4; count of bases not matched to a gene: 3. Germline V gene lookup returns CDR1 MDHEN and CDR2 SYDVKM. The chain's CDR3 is CASSPGTGNQPQHF. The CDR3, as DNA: TGTGCCAGCAGTCCCGGGACAGGGAATCAGCCCCAGCATTTT.

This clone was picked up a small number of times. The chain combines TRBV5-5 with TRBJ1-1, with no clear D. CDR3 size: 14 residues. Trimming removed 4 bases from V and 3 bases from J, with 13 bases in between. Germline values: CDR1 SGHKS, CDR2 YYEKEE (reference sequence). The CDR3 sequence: CASSQGPLDTEAFF. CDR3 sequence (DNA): TGTGCCAGCAGCCAAGGACCCCTGGACACTGAAGCTTTCTTT.

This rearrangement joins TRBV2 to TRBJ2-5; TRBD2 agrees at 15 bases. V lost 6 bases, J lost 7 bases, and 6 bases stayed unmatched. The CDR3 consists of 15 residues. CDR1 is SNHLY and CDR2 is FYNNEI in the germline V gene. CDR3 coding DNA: TGTGCCAGCAGCCCTGGACTAGCGGGAGGGTTGACCCAGTACTTC. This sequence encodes CASSPGLAGGLTQYF.

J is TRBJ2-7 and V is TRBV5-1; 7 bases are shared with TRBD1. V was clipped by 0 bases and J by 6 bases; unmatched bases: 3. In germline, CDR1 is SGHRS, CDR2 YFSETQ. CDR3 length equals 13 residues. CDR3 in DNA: TGCGCCAGCAGCTTGGAAGGGGGCGGCGAGCAGTACTTC. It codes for CASSLEGGGEQYF. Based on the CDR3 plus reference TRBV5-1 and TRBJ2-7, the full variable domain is KAGVTQTPRYLIKTRGQQVTLSCSPISGHRSVSWYQQTPGQGLQFLFEYFSETQRNKGNFPGRFSGRQFSNSRSEMNVSTLELGDSALYLCASSLEGGGEQYFGPGTRLTVT.

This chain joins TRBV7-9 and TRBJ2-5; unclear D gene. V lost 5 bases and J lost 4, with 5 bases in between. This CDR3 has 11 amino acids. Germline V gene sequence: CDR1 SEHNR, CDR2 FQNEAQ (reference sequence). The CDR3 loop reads CASSPLETQYF. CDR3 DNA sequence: TGTGCCAGCAGCCCCCTAGAGACCCAGTACTTC.

CDR3 sequence reads: CASSIPRLAGGQETQYF. CDR3 sequence (DNA): TGTGCCAGTAGTATCCCGAGACTAGCGGGAGGCCAAGAGACCCAGTACTTC. The chain couples TRBV19 to TRBJ2-5; TRBD2 matches at 13 bases. The CDR3 covers 17 residues. The germline gives CDR1 LNHDA, CDR2 SQIVND (reference sequence). V lost 3 bases to trimming and J lost 1 base; unmatched junction nucleotides: 5.

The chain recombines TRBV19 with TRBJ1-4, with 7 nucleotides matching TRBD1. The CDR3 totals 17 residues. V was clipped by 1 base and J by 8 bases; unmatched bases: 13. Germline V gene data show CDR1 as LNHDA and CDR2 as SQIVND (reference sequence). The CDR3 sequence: CASSIVATGDRREKLFF. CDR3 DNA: TGTGCCAGTAGTATAGTCGCAACAGGGGATCGGCGGGAAAAACTGTTTTTT. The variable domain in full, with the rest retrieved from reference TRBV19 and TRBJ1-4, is DGGITQSPKYLFRKEGQNVTLSCEQNLNHDAMYWYRQDPGQGLRLIYYSQIVNDFQKGDIAEGYSVSREKKESFPLTVTSAQKNPTAFYLCASSIVATGDRREKLFFGSGTQLSVL.

In DNA form, the CDR3 reads TGTGCCACCCGACAGAACCAAGAGACCCAGTACTTC. Translation gives CATRQNQETQYF. The V and J genes are TRBV10-3 and TRBJ2-5, with a tentative D call TRBD1 (5 bases). The CDR3 extends over 12 amino acids. V lost 10 bases to trimming and J lost 0 bases, with 9 bases between them. Germline CDR1 ENHRY, CDR2 SYGVKD.

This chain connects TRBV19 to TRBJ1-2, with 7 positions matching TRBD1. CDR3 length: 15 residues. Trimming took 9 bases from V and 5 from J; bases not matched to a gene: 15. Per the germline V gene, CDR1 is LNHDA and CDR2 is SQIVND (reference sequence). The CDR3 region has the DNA TGTGCCAGCAGCGACGGGCAGGGGGAACGGTATGGCTACACCTTC. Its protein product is CASSDGQGERYGYTF. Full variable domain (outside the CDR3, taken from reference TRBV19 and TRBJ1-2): DGGITQSPKYLFRKEGQNVTLSCEQNLNHDAMYWYRQDPGQGLRLIYYSQIVNDFQKGDIAEGYSVSREKKESFPLTVTSAQKNPTAFYLCASSDGQGERYGYTFGSGTRLTVV.

CDR3 protein: CASSEWGRINEKLFF. DNA of the CDR3: TGTGCCAGCAGTGAATGGGGACGGATTAATGAAAAACTGTTTTTT. V is TRBV6-1 and J is TRBJ1-4; D possibly corresponds to TRBD1 (5 bases). Per the germline V gene, CDR1 is MNHNS and CDR2 is SASEGT. The V end lost 2 bases, the J end lost 4 bases, and 11 bases lay between the germline ends. The CDR3 contains 15 residues.

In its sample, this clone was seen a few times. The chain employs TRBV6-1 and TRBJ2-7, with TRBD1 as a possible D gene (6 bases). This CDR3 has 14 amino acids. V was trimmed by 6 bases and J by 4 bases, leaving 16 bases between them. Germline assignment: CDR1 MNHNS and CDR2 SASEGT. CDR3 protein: CASSRGKTGYEQYF. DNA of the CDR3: TGTGCCAGCAGCCGGGGCAAGACAGGTTACGAGCAGTACTTC.

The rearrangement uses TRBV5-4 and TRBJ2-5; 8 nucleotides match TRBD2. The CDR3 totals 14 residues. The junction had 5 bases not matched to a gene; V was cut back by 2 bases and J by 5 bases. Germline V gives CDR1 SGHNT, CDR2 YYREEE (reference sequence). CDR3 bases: TGTGCCAGCAGCTTCGGACTAGCCCGGGAGACCCAGTACTTC. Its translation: CASSFGLARETQYF.

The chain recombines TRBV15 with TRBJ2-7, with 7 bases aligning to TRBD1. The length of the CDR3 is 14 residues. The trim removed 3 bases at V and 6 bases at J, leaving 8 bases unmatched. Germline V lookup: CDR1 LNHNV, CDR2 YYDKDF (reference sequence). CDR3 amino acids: CATSRSGTVPEQYF. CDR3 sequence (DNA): TGTGCCACCAGCAGGTCCGGGACAGTTCCCGAGCAGTACTTC. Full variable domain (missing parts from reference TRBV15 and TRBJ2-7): DAMVIQNPRYQVTQFGKPVTLSCSQTLNHNVMYWYQQKSSQAPKLLFHYYDKDFNNEADTPDNFQSRRPNTSFCFLDIRSPGLGDTAMYLCATSRSGTVPEQYFGPGTRLTVT.

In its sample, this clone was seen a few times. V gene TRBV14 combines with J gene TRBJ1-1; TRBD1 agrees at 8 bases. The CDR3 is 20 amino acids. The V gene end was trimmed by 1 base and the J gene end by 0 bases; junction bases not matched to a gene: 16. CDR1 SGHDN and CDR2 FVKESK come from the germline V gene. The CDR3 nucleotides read TGTGCCAGCAGCCAAGGAATCAGCAGGGGGCGCGGCGGTATGAACACTGAAGCTTTCTTT. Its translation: CASSQGISRGRGGMNTEAFF.

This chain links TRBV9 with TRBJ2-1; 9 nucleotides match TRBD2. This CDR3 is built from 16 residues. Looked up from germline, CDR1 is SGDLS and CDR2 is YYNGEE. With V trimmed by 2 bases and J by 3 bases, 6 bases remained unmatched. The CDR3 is CASSVSLAGLYNEQFF. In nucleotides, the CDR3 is TGTGCCAGCAGCGTGTCCCTAGCGGGACTCTACAATGAGCAGTTCTTC.

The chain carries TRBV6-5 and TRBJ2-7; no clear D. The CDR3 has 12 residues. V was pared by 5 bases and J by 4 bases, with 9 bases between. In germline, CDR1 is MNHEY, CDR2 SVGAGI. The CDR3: CASSELVYEQYF. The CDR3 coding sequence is TGTGCCAGCAGTGAACTCGTATACGAGCAGTACTTC.

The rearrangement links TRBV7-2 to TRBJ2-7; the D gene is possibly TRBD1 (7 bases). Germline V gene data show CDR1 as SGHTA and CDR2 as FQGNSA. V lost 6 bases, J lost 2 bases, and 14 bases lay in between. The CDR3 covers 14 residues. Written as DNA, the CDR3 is TGTGCCAGCAGGCCGGGGGACAGTCCCTACGAGCAGTACTTC. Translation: CASRPGDSPYEQYF.

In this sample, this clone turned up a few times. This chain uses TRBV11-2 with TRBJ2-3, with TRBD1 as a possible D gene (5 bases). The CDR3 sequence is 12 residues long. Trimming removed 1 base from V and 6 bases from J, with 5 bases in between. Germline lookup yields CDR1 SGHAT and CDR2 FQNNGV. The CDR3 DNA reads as TGTGCCAGCAGCTTAGGGGGCGATACGCAGTATTTT. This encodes CASSLGGDTQYF. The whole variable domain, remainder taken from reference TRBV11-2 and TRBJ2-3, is EAGVAQSPRYKIIEKRQSVAFWCNPISGHATLYWYQQILGQGPKLLIQFQNNGVVDDSQLPKDRFSAERLKGVDSTLKIQPAKLEDSAVYLCASSLGGDTQYFGPGTRLTVL.

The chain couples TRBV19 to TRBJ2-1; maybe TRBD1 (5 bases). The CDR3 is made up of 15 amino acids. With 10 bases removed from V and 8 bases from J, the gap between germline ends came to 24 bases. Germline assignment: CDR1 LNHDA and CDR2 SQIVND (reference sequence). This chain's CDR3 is CATLSIGKGAHEQFF. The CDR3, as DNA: TGTGCCACCCTATCCATTGGTAAAGGGGCCCATGAGCAGTTCTTC.

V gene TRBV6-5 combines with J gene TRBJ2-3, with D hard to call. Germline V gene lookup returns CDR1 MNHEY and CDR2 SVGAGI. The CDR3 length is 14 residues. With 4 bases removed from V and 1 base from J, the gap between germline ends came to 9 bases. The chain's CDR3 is CASSLGLGTDTQYF. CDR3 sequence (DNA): TGTGCCAGCAGTTTGGGATTGGGCACAGATACGCAGTATTTT.

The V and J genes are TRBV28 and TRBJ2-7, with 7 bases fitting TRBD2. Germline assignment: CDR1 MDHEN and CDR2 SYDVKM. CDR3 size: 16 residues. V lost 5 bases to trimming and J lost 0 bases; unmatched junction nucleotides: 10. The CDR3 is CASSVRLAVGSYEQYF. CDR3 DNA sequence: TGTGCCAGCAGTGTCCGGCTAGCGGTGGGCTCCTACGAGCAGTACTTC.

The CDR3 bases are TGTGCCAGCAGCCGGGACAGGGGTTACGAGCAGTACTTC. This gives the protein CASSRDRGYEQYF. The V and J genes are TRBV27 and TRBJ2-7, with 10 bases that match TRBD1. The CDR3 contains 13 residues. Per germline, CDR1 MNHEY and CDR2 SMNVEV (reference sequence). The J segment lost 4 bases and the V segment lost 6 bases, leaving 3 bases of the junction unmatched.

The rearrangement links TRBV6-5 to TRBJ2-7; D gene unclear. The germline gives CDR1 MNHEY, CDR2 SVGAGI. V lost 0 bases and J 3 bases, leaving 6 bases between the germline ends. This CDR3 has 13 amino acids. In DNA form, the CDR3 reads TGTGCCAGCAGTTACTCGAAAGGCTACGAGCAGTACTTC. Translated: CASSYSKGYEQYF.

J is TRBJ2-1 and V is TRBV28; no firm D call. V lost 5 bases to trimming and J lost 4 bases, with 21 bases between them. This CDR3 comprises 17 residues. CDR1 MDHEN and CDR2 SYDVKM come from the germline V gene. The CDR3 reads CASSTLTMAITYNEQFF. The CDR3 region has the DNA TGTGCCAGCAGTACCTTGACAATGGCGATAACTTACAATGAGCAGTTCTTC.